Presented here are 27 T cell receptor beta chains from one specimen sequenced in a study of T-cell reconstitution after alpha-beta-depleted transplantation in children. Unique molecular identifiers were incorporated during preparation of the TCRbeta library. From the PCR reads, TCRdb called clonotypes with MiXCR, one entry per CDR3 protein. This table has hundreds of thousands of distinct CDR3 sequences, 15% to 20% appearing once. The sample here was PBMCs, mostly from graft donor cells, taken 360 days after TCRalphabeta/CD19-depleted stem cell transplant. These receptors all come from a male patient younger than 18 who had a stem cell transplant for acute lymphoblastic leukemia, so the T cells may come from the graft donor.

CDR3 in amino acids: CFPQRGYNEQFF. The CDR3, as DNA: TGTTTCCCACAAAGGGGGTACAATGAGCAGTTCTTC. The V and J genes are TRBV7-7 and TRBJ2-1; the D gene is possibly TRBD1 (6 bases). Per the germline V gene, CDR1 is SSHAT and CDR2 is FNYEAQ (reference sequence). This CDR3 spans 12 amino acids.

This clonotype was picked up a small number of times. The J gene is TRBJ1-5, the V gene TRBV2; D not certain. The CDR3 runs 13 residues. The germline gives CDR1 SNHLY, CDR2 FYNNEI. Trimming cost V 3 bases and J 3 bases, with 6 bases left between them. DNA of the CDR3: TGTGCCAGCAGTGAGCAGAACAATCAGCCCCAGCATTTT. Translated, it gives CASSEQNNQPQHF.

CDR3 coding DNA: TGTGCCAGCAGCCGACAGCTCTCTGGTTCACCCCTCCACTTT. Protein: CASSRQLSGSPLHF. The J gene is TRBJ1-6, the V gene TRBV3-1, with a tentative D call TRBD1 (5 bases). The V gene lost 4 bases and the J gene lost 9 bases, with 13 bases spanning the gap. Germline V gene data show CDR1 as LGHDT and CDR2 as YNNKEL (reference sequence). This CDR3 has 14 amino acids.

The J gene is TRBJ1-5, the V gene TRBV5-1; maybe TRBD1 (6 bases). The CDR3 extends over 14 amino acids. In germline, CDR1 is SGHRS, CDR2 YFSETQ. V was shortened by 4 bases and J by 6 bases, with 14 bases between the two germline ends. The CDR3 DNA reads TGCGCCAGCAGCAGGGATACAGGGAGTCAGCCCCAGCATTTT. Its protein product is CASSRDTGSQPQHF.

The J gene is TRBJ2-5, the V gene TRBV5-1, with D perhaps TRBD1 or TRBD2 (5 bases each). The germline V gene has CDR1 SGHRS and CDR2 YFSETQ. V gave up 3 bases and J gave up 1 base, with 10 bases separating them. This CDR3 spans 14 amino acids. CDR3 DNA sequence: TGCGCCAGCAGCTGGGGACCGGTCCAAGAGACCCAGTACTTC. It specifies CASSWGPVQETQYF.

This clonotype was seen at least ten times. The V call is TRBV12-3 or TRBV12-4, the J call TRBJ2-1; the match to TRBD2 covers 7 bases. CDR3 length: 13 residues. V lost 1 base and J lost 8; bases outside the gene matches: 2. CDR3 in DNA: TGTGCCAGCAGTTTAGGGGGGGGTTATGAGCAGTTCTTC. It encodes CASSLGGGYEQFF.

At least ten counts were recorded for this clonotype. The chain couples TRBV12-3 or TRBV12-4 to TRBJ2-7; D not resolved. Trimming pared 3 bases from V and 1 base from J, leaving 10 bases between. CDR3 length equals 14 residues. The DNA for the CDR3 is TGTGCCAGCAGTTTGTTGGCCCCTTCCTACGAGCAGTACTTC. It specifies CASSLLAPSYEQYF.

This clonotype was detected only a few times. The CDR3 nucleotides are TGCAGTGCTAGTACTGGGGCCAACGTCCTGACTTTC. It codes for CSASTGANVLTF. The genes are TRBV20-1 and TRBJ2-6; D is undetermined. The germline gives CDR1 DFQATT, CDR2 SNEGSKA (reference sequence). The ends were cut back, 3 bases at V and 2 bases at J, with 2 bases in the middle. This CDR3 spans 12 amino acids.

The V and J genes are TRBV6-5 and TRBJ2-4; D is possibly TRBD1 (5 bases). Trimming removed 4 bases at V and 6 bases at J, with 16 bases between. Per germline, CDR1 MNHEY and CDR2 SVGAGI. CDR3 length: 15 amino acids. CDR3: CASSFISPTVNIQYF. CDR3 bases: TGTGCCAGCAGTTTCATCTCCCCGACAGTAAACATTCAGTACTTC.

This clonotype appeared many times. J is TRBJ2-7 and V is TRBV20-1, with D uncertain. Germline values: CDR1 DFQATT, CDR2 SNEGSKA (reference sequence). The CDR3 is 11 residues long. V lost 2 bases and J 4 bases, leaving 6 bases between the germline ends. CDR3 residues: CSARHAYEQYF. The DNA for the CDR3 is TGCAGTGCTAGACATGCTTACGAGCAGTACTTC.

This clonotype was picked up a small number of times. The CDR3 nucleotides are TGTGCCAGCAGTGCACAGGGGCGGGGCACTGAAGCTTTCTTT. Translating gives CASSAQGRGTEAFF. This chain joins TRBV27 and TRBJ1-1, with 7 bases fitting TRBD1. The germline gives CDR1 MNHEY, CDR2 SMNVEV (reference sequence). The J segment lost 4 bases and the V segment lost 5 bases, leaving 7 bases of the junction unmatched. There are 14 residues in the CDR3.

The chain's CDR3 is CASSLTLGSGKSDTQYF. The DNA of the CDR3 is TGCGCCAGCAGCCTGACCCTGGGTAGCGGGAAATCAGATACGCAGTATTTT. V gene TRBV5-1 combines with J gene TRBJ2-3; the match to TRBD2 covers 8 bases. This CDR3 is 17 amino acids long. CDR1 is SGHRS, CDR2 YFSETQ, per germline. V shed 4 bases, J shed 4 bases, and the junction held 14 bases outside the gene matches. The whole variable domain, remainder taken from reference TRBV5-1 and TRBJ2-3, is KAGVTQTPRYLIKTRGQQVTLSCSPISGHRSVSWYQQTPGQGLQFLFEYFSETQRNKGNFPGRFSGRQFSNSRSEMNVSTLELGDSALYLCASSLTLGSGKSDTQYFGPGTRLTVL.

The chain couples TRBV7-9 to TRBJ2-1, with TRBD1 matching 8 bases. Per germline, CDR1 SEHNR and CDR2 FQNEAQ (reference sequence). This CDR3 spans 15 amino acids. Unmatched junction bases numbered 11, after V lost 4 bases and J lost 9 bases. CDR3 DNA: TGTGCCAGCAGCTCGACGCCCGGACAGGGAAGTGAGCAGTTCTTC. Its translation: CASSSTPGQGSEQFF.

In this sample, this clonotype turned up many times. The chain recombines TRBV12-3 or TRBV12-4 with TRBJ2-7; 14 bases match TRBD2. After removal of 3 bases from V and 4 bases from J, the junction contained 8 bases not matched to a gene. CDR3 length equals 17 residues. CDR3 region: CASSFFVTSGRVYEQYF. CDR3 in DNA: TGTGCCAGCAGTTTTTTCGTGACTAGCGGGAGGGTATACGAGCAGTACTTC.

The table lists this clonotype with a few counts. The chain joins TRBV20-1 to TRBJ1-5; D is possibly TRBD1 (5 bases). The CDR3 loop spans 18 amino acids. V was trimmed by 4 bases and J by 0 bases, leaving 22 bases between them. Germline V gene sequence: CDR1 DFQATT, CDR2 SNEGSKA (reference sequence). CDR3 DNA: TGCAGTGCTAATATCGGACCCGAAGGGACTTATAGCAATCAGCCCCAGCATTTT. Translated, it gives CSANIGPEGTYSNQPQHF.

The chain combines TRBV6-4 with TRBJ1-5; a possible D gene is TRBD1 (5 bases). Germline CDR1 is MRHNA and CDR2 is SNTAGT. The CDR3 contains 18 residues. Between the trimmed V and J ends, which lost 2 bases and 0 bases, there was a span of 17 bases. As DNA, the CDR3 is TGTGCCAGCAGTGACCCGAAGGGGCCAGATTATAGCAATCAGCCCCAGCATTTT. Protein: CASSDPKGPDYSNQPQHF.

In this sample, this clonotype turned up a few times. J is TRBJ2-7 and V is TRBV20-1; no reliable D call. CDR1 is DFQATT, CDR2 SNEGSKA, per germline (reference sequence). Trimming took off 3 bases at V and 2 bases at J, with 8 bases between the two ends. The CDR3 runs 12 residues. Here the CDR3 reads CSASPSTYEQYF. DNA of the CDR3: TGCAGTGCTAGTCCGTCAACCTACGAGCAGTACTTC.

J is TRBJ1-3 and V is TRBV27, with D maybe TRBD1 (6 bases). The germline gives CDR1 MNHEY, CDR2 SMNVEV (reference sequence). This CDR3 is 15 amino acids long. V shed 0 bases and J shed 8 bases, with 14 bases lying between them. CDR3 nucleotide sequence: TGTGCCAGCAGTTTATCGGGGGGGCCTGTGGACACCATATATTTT. Translating gives CASSLSGGPVDTIYF.

This chain connects TRBV7-9 to TRBJ2-1; either TRBD1 or TRBD2 may fit D (5 bases each). Germline CDR1 is SEHNR and CDR2 is FQNEAQ (reference sequence). The length of the CDR3 is 15 residues. V was trimmed by 5 bases and J by 5 bases, leaving 16 bases between them. CDR3 nucleotides: TGTGCCAGCAGCGCGTTTTCCGGGGCTAACAATGAGCAGTTCTTC. Translating it yields CASSAFSGANNEQFF.

This clonotype was found a few times. The gene calls are TRBV12-5 and TRBJ1-5, with D maybe TRBD1 (6 bases). This CDR3 has 15 amino acids. Per the germline V gene, CDR1 is LGHNT and CDR2 is FRNRAP. The CDR3 loop reads CARQALLPSNQPQHF. As DNA, the CDR3 is TGTGCAAGACAGGCGCTTCTTCCGAGCAATCAGCCCCAGCATTTT.

The chain is built from TRBV12-3 or TRBV12-4 and TRBJ2-4, with D unclear. The CDR3 has 17 residues. V lost 2 bases, J lost 0 bases, and 14 bases lay in between. CDR3 region: CASSLWSPSIAKNIQYF. The CDR3 bases are TGTGCCAGCAGTTTATGGTCACCCTCCATAGCCAAAAACATTCAGTACTTC.

The V and J genes are TRBV3-1 and TRBJ2-1, with D unresolved. The V and J ends lost 0 bases and 5 bases respectively, with 14 bases between them. Germline V gives CDR1 LGHDT, CDR2 YNNKEL (reference sequence). CDR3 length: 16 amino acids. CDR3 amino acids: CASSQDSERTNNEQFF. The DNA for the CDR3 is TGTGCCAGCAGCCAAGATTCCGAGAGGACCAACAATGAGCAGTTCTTC.

In this sample, this clonotype turned up a few times. This chain links TRBV5-5 with TRBJ2-6; 12 bases match TRBD1. The germline V gene has CDR1 SGHKS and CDR2 YYEKEE (reference sequence). The CDR3 sequence is 17 residues long. Trimming took 4 bases from V and 4 from J; bases not matched to a gene: 6. CDR3 DNA sequence: TGTGCCAGCAGCGGGGACAGGGGGCGAACGGGGGCCAACGTCCTGACTTTC. Translation gives CASSGDRGRTGANVLTF.

This clonotype was counted between two and nine times. As DNA, the CDR3 is TGTGCCAGCAGCCAAGGAGGACAGGACTTATATGGCTACACCTTC. Protein sequence: CASSQGGQDLYGYTF. The chain links TRBV4-2 to TRBJ1-2, with TRBD1 matching over 7 bases. This CDR3 region has 15 residues. Germline CDR1 LGHNA, CDR2 YNFKEQ. Trimming took 1 base from V and 5 from J; bases not matched to a gene: 7.

Turning to this clonotype: A read error may produce the germline difference seen at one junction end. This chain joins TRBV20-1 and TRBJ2-7, with 9 bases lining up with TRBD2. The CDR3 runs to 15 residues. In germline, CDR1 is DFQATT, CDR2 SNEGSKA (reference sequence). This CDR3 is CSASPRLAVSYEHYF. CDR3 sequence (DNA): TGCAGTGCTAGCCCCCGACTAGCGGTGTCCTACGAGCATTACTTC.

This clonotype has only a few counts. The chain uses TRBV12-3 or TRBV12-4 and TRBJ2-1; no clear D. Trimming cost V 5 bases and J 6 bases, with 11 bases left between them. CDR3 size: 13 residues. CDR3 sequence (DNA): TGTGCCAGCAGTCATGGACCAATCAATGAGCAGTTCTTC. Its protein product is CASSHGPINEQFF.

This clonotype was counted ten times or more. This chain connects TRBV5-1 to TRBJ2-2, with D perhaps assigned TRBD1 or TRBD2 (5 bases each). Trimming removed 1 base at V and 7 bases at J, with 14 bases between. The CDR3 runs 15 residues. Germline lookup yields CDR1 SGHRS and CDR2 YFSETQ. CDR3 loop: CASSLRAGASGELFF. CDR3 bases: TGCGCCAGCAGCTTGCGGGCCGGGGCAAGCGGGGAGCTGTTTTTT.